This T cell receptor (beta chain) originates from a study of technical replicates of blood from a few donors. Per the germline V gene, CDR1 is MNHEY and CDR2 is SVGAGI. This CDR3 comprises 15 residues. V was clipped by 6 bases and J by 3 bases, with 17 bases between them. Repertoires were generated with immunoSEQ multiplex PCR, while TCRdb's copy carries only in-frame clones and drops some. The sample has tens of thousands of clones; 93% are singletons. The chain links TRBV6-5 to TRBJ1-1, with a possible D match to TRBD1 (6 bases). The TCR comes from a human donor in good health. The sequenced material came from T cells isolated from PBMCs. The CDR3 region is CASRHGTQHYTEAFF. Here the CDR3 DNA reads TGTGCCAGCAGACACGGGACACAGCACTACACTGAAGCTTTCTTT.